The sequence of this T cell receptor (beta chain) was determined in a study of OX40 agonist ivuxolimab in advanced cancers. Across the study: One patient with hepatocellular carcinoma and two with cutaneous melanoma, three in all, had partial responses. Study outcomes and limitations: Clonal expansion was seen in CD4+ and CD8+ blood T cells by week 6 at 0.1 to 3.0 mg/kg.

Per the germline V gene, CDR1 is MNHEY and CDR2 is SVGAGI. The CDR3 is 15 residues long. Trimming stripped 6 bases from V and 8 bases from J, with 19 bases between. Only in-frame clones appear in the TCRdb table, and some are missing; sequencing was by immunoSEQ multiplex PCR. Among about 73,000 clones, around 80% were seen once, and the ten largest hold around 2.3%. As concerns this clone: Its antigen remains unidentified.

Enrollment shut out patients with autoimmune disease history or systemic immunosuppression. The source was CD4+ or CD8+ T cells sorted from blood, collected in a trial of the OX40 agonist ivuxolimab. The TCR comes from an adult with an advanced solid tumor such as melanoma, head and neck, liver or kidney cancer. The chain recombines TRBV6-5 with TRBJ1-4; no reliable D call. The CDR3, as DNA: TGTGCCAGCAGACCCAGACCGTCCCTTGGAGAAAAACTGTTTTTT. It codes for CASRPRPSLGEKLFF.